The clone carrying this TCR beta chain showed up just a few times. This entry is derived from a study of blood T cell repertoires in COVID-19. Overall study: From the United States, Italy and Spain came samples of acute and convalescent COVID-19. The analysed material was cDNA or gDNA that came from T cells, B-cell-depleted T cells, or PBMCs.

Looked up from germline, CDR1 is WNHNN and CDR2 is SYGVQD (reference sequence). The ends were cut back, 3 bases at V and 7 bases at J, with 12 bases in the middle. The CDR3 contains 14 residues. In the original processing: Amplification of reference gene primers provided the estimated nucleated cell counts. The assay was immunoSEQ multiplex PCR, and TCRdb's table has in-frame clones only and misses some. The V and J calls and clone size were taken over from that table, and D and trimming were inferred from the DNA. The table has 250,000 to 300,000 clones, around nine tenths seen once. This TCR was recovered from a man aged 45-60 years with acute or convalescent COVID-19. Source material: peripheral blood. The J gene is TRBJ2-2, the V gene TRBV10-1; TRBD2 might be the D (5 bases). This CDR3 is CASSELTGVGELFF. In DNA, the CDR3 is TGCGCCAGCAGTGAATTGACCGGGGTCGGGGAGCTGTTTTTT.